These 20 T cell receptor beta chains were all obtained from the same sample, sequenced in a study of blood T cells in healthy people across ages. A second PCR, run for roughly 7 to 12 cycles, used a sample-barcoded 5' primer plus a J-beta primer mix. TCRdb ran MiXCR on the 5' RACE reads and lists one entry per CDR3 protein. The sample has hundreds of thousands of distinct CDR3 sequences; over 40% are singletons. The sequencing sample was made of blood. All receptors come from an elderly woman in good health.

The chain is built from TRBV6-5 and TRBJ2-7; unclear D gene. Trimming cost V 0 bases and J 2 bases, with 11 bases left between them. This CDR3 is built from 15 residues. Germline values: CDR1 MNHEY, CDR2 SVGAGI. CDR3 DNA sequence: TGTGCCAGCAGTTACTCGAGTGGCCGGCCCTACGAGCAGTACTTC. This gives the protein CASSYSSGRPYEQYF.

Ten or more counts support this clonotype. This chain joins TRBV25-1 and TRBJ2-3, with 10 nucleotides matching TRBD1. This CDR3 contains 15 residues. Germline CDR1 reads MGHDK; CDR2 reads SYGVNS. V lost 4 bases and J lost 4; bases outside the gene matches: 5. The CDR3 is CASSGDRGRADTQYF. The CDR3 DNA reads TGTGCCAGCAGTGGTGACAGGGGGCGAGCAGATACGCAGTATTTT.

To note about this clonotype: A much larger clone is a single base away; this may be a read error. J is TRBJ2-1 and V is TRBV27; 12 bases are a match to TRBD2. Germline V gene sequence: CDR1 MNHEY, CDR2 SMNVEV (reference sequence). The CDR3 extends over 14 amino acids. The CDR3 DNA reads TGTGCCGGCAGACGACTAGCGGGAGTCAATGAGCAGTTCTTC. This sequence encodes CAGRRLAGVNEQFF.

This clonotype appeared many times. V usage is TRBV4-1 and J usage is TRBJ2-3, with 11 bases identical to TRBD2. V was pared by 4 bases and J by 0 bases, with 6 bases of the junction left unmatched. In germline, CDR1 is MGHRA, CDR2 YSYEKL. The CDR3 runs to 17 residues. The CDR3 spells CASSPIAGGLSTDTQYF. The DNA for the CDR3 is TGCGCCAGCAGCCCTATAGCGGGAGGGCTGAGCACAGATACGCAGTATTTT.

This sequence joins TRBV12-3 or TRBV12-4 and TRBJ2-1; 11 bases match TRBD2. This CDR3 has 18 residues. V was pared by 6 bases and J by 4 bases, with 14 bases of the junction left unmatched. The chain's CDR3 is CASSPTSGRGSIYNEQFF. CDR3 coding DNA: TGTGCCAGCAGCCCCACTAGCGGGAGAGGTTCAATTTACAATGAGCAGTTCTTC.

The gene calls are TRBV12-3 or TRBV12-4 and TRBJ2-5; D is uncertain. V was cut by 5 bases and J by 1 base, with 17 bases left in between. This CDR3 region has 16 residues. This CDR3 reads CASSGRAQIPQETQYF. The CDR3 bases are TGTGCCAGCAGTGGTCGGGCCCAAATACCCCAAGAGACCCAGTACTTC.

The chain has TRBV10-3 and TRBJ2-7; D may be TRBD1 (5 bases). CDR1 is ENHRY, CDR2 SYGVKD, per germline. Between the trimmed V and J ends, which lost 3 bases and 3 bases, there was a span of 9 bases. The CDR3 length is 13 residues. CDR3 protein: CAISEKQVYEQYF. CDR3 in DNA: TGTGCCATCAGTGAAAAACAGGTCTACGAGCAGTACTTC.

The V call is TRBV29-1, the J call TRBJ2-7; 7 bases align to TRBD1. The tail of the sequence fits TRBJ2-5 better, so the J call may be wrong. The germline V gene has CDR1 SQVTM and CDR2 ANQGSEA. The length of the CDR3 is 12 residues. CDR3 protein: CSVRQGEETQYF. CDR3 DNA sequence: TGCAGCGTTAGACAGGGTGAGGAGACCCAGTACTTC.

The chain joins TRBV4-2 to TRBJ2-3, with TRBD2 matching 7 bases. Germline CDR1 reads LGHNA; CDR2 reads YNFKEQ. The ends lost 3 bases at V and 0 bases at J; junction bases unmatched: 18. CDR3 size: 20 residues. The CDR3 DNA is TGTGCCAGCAGCCAGAGATCCGGGACTACCTTCGCCTTTAGCACAGATACGCAGTATTTT. Translation: CASSQRSGTTFAFSTDTQYF.

DNA of the CDR3: TGTGCCAGCAGTGATCCGGGGGTGACCCAGTACTTC. Translation: CASSDPGVTQYF. The V gene is TRBV2, the J gene TRBJ2-7; weak D call: TRBD2 (6 bases). The DNA matches TRBJ2-5 better at its end, which makes the J call doubtful. There are 12 residues in the CDR3. Per germline, CDR1 SNHLY and CDR2 FYNNEI.

As for this clonotype: Relative to the germline gene, one junction end is altered; a read error may explain this. The rearrangement links TRBV3-1 to TRBJ2-5; no clear D gene. This CDR3 is 14 amino acids long. The V gene's germline CDR1 is LGHDT and CDR2 YNNKEL (reference sequence). Here the CDR3 DNA reads TGTGCCGGCAGCCAAGATCGGGTCAGCCGGGCCCAGTACTTC. This codes for CAGSQDRVSRAQYF.

This clonotype occurred once. This rearrangement joins TRBV4-3 to TRBJ1-1; D is possibly TRBD1 (6 bases). The germline V gene has CDR1 LGHNA and CDR2 YSLEER. This CDR3 has 16 amino acids. The germline V and J ends were trimmed by 0 bases and 2 bases, with 13 bases remaining between them. The CDR3 sequence is CASSQDTGGLNTEAFF. For the CDR3, the DNA is TGCGCCAGCAGCCAAGATACCGGGGGGCTTAACACTGAAGCTTTCTTT.

The CDR3 loop is CASSKGQNTEAFF. The CDR3 bases are TGTGCCAGCAGCAAAGGACAGAACACTGAAGCTTTCTTT. The rearrangement uses TRBV9 and TRBJ1-1; a possible D gene is TRBD1 (5 bases). Germline loops: CDR1 SGDLS, CDR2 YYNGEE. The CDR3 runs 13 residues. The ends were cut back, 4 bases at V and 1 base at J, with 8 bases in the middle.

Remarks on this clonotype: Given a much more abundant clone one base away, this may be a read error. The chain carries TRBV11-1 and TRBJ2-4; D is unclear. Germline V gives CDR1 SGHAT, CDR2 FQDESV (reference sequence). This CDR3 comprises 14 residues. In DNA form, the CDR3 reads TGTGCCAGCAGCCCCCGGGTAGCCAAAAGCATTCAGTACTTC. Protein: CASSPRVAKSIQYF.

This clonotype was found a few times. The J gene is TRBJ2-3, the V gene TRBV27; D perhaps matches TRBD2 (6 bases). CDR1 MNHEY and CDR2 SMNVEV come from the germline V gene (reference sequence). Trimming pared 6 bases from V and 2 bases from J, leaving 9 bases between. This CDR3 spans 13 amino acids. Written as DNA, the CDR3 is TGTGCCAGCAGGGCGGGATCCACAGATACGCAGTATTTT. This encodes CASRAGSTDTQYF.

The V call is TRBV4-1, the J call TRBJ2-7; no reliable D call. V shed 2 bases and J shed 3 bases, with 14 bases lying between them. Germline V CDR1 and CDR2: MGHRA, YSYEKL. This CDR3 is built from 15 residues. In nucleotides, the CDR3 is TGCGCCAGCAGCCAAATGGAACTCCCTTACTACGAGCAGTACTTC. This codes for CASSQMELPYYEQYF.

The V gene is TRBV5-1, the J gene TRBJ1-1; no reliable D call. Germline-derived CDR1 and CDR2 are SGHRS and YFSETQ. The V gene lost 8 bases and the J gene lost 6 bases, with 14 bases spanning the gap. The CDR3 is made up of 12 amino acids. The CDR3, as DNA: TGCGCCAGTTCCCAAGCGGACGCTGAAGCTTTCTTT. This codes for CASSQADAEAFF.

In its sample, this clonotype was seen many times. The chain joins TRBV3-1 to TRBJ2-5; D uncertain. Germline V gene lookup returns CDR1 LGHDT and CDR2 YNNKEL (reference sequence). V lost 4 bases to trimming and J lost 1 base, with 10 bases between them. The CDR3 length is 14 residues. In DNA form, the CDR3 reads TGTGCCAGCAGCCTGCGAGCGATCCAAGAGACCCAGTACTTC. It codes for CASSLRAIQETQYF.

About this clonotype itself: Given a much more abundant clone one base away, this may be a read error. The rearrangement joins TRBV7-2 to TRBJ2-1; no definite D call. The CDR3 contains 15 residues. The germline V gene has CDR1 SGHTA and CDR2 FQGNSA. The CDR3 sequence is CASSLAAMLYNKQFF. CDR3 nucleotides: TGTGCCAGCAGCTTAGCAGCCATGCTTTACAATAAGCAGTTCTTC.

There are a few counts of this clonotype. This may stem from a read error, because a much larger clone lies one nucleotide away. The chain combines TRBV5-5 with TRBJ2-1; D unresolved. Gene TRBJ2-7 matches the end of the DNA better, so the J call may be wrong. Germline CDR1 SGHKS, CDR2 YYEKEE (reference sequence). The CDR3 is 12 amino acids. The CDR3, as DNA: TGTGCCAGCAGCTTGCACCACAATGAGCAGTACTTC. This sequence encodes CASSLHHNEQYF.